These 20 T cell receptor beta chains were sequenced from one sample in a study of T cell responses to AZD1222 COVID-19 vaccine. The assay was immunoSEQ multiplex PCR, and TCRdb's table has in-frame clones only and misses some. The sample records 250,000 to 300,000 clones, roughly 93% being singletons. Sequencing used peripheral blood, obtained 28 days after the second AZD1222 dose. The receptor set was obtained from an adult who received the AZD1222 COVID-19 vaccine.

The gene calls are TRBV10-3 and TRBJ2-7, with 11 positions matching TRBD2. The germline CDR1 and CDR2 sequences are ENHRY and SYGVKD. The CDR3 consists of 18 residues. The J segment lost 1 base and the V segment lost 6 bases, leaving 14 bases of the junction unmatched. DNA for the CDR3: TGTGCCATCAGGGATGGGACGGCCGGGACTAGCGGTTCCTACGAGCAGTACTTC. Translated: CAIRDGTAGTSGSYEQYF.

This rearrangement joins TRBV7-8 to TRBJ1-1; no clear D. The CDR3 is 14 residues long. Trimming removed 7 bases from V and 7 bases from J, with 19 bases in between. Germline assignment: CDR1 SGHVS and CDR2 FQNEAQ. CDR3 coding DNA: TGTGCCAGCAACTTCTTGGCCTCAGGAGGTGAAGCTTTCTTT. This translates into CASNFLASGGEAFF.

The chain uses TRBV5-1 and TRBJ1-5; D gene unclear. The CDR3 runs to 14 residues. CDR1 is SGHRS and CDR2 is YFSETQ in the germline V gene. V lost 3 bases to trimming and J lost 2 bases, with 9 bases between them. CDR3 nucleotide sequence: TGCGCCAGCAGCTATGAGGGTGGCAATCAGCCCCAGCATTTT. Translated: CASSYEGGNQPQHF.

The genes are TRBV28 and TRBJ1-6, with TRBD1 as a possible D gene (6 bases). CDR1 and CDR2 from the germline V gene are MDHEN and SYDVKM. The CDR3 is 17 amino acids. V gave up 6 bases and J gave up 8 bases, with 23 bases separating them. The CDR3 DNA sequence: TGTGCCAGCAGCGGGGCAGGGGCAGGGGTCTTGCATTCACCCCTCCACTTT. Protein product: CASSGAGAGVLHSPLHF.

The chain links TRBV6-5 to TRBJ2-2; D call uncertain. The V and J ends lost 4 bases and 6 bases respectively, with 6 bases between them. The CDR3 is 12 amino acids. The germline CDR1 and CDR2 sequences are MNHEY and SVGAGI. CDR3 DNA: TGTGCCAGCAGTTTTAAGGCCGGGGAGCTGTTTTTT. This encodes CASSFKAGELFF.

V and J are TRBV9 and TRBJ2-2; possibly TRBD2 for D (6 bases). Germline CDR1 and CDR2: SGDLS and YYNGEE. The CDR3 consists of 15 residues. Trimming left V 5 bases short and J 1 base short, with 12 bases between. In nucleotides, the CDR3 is TGTGCCAGCAGGGGGGGACGGATGAACACCGGGGAGCTGTTTTTT. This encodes CASRGGRMNTGELFF.

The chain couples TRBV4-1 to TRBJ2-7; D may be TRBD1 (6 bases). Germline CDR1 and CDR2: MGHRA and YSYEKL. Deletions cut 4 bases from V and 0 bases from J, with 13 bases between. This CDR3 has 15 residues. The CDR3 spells CASSPGWGHSYEQYF. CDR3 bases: TGCGCCAGCAGCCCAGGGTGGGGACACTCCTACGAGCAGTACTTC.

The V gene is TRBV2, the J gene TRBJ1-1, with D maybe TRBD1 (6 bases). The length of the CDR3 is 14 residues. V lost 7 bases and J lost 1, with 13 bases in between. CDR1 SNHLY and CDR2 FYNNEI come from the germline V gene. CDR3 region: CASTAGHPNTEAFF. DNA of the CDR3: TGTGCCAGCACTGCGGGACACCCGAACACTGAAGCTTTCTTT.

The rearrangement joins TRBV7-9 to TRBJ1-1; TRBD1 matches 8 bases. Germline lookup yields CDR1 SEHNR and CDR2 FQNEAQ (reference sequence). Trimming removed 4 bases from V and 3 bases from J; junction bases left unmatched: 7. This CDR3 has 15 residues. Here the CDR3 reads CASSSATGDDTEAFF. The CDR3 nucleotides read TGTGCCAGCAGCTCCGCGACAGGGGATGACACTGAAGCTTTCTTT.

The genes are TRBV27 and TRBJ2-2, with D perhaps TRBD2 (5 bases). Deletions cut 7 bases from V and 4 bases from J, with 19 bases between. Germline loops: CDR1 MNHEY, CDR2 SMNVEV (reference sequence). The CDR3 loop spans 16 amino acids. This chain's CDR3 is CASTLRGGSVTGELFF. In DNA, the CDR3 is TGTGCCAGCACCCTACGAGGAGGCTCCGTCACCGGGGAGCTGTTTTTT.

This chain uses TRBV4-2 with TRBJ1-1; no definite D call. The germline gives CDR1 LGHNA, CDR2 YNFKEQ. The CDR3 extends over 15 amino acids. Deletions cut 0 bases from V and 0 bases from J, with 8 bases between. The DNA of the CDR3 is TGTGCCAGCAGCCAAGATCACAGCATGAACACTGAAGCTTTCTTT. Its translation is CASSQDHSMNTEAFF.

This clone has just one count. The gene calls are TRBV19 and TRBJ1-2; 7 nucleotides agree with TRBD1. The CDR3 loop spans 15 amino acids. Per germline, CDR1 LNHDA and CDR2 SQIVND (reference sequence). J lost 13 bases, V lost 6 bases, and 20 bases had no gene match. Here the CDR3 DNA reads TGTGCCAGTAGGTCAGCGGCGAGACAGGGCCCGTCGGGCACCTTC. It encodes CASRSAARQGPSGTF.

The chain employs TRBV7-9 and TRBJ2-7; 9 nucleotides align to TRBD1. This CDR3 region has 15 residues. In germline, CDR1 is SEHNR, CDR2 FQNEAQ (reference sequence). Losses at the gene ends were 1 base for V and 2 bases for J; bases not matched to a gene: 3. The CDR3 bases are TGTGCCAGCAGCTTAGGCAACAGGGGGCCCTACGAGCAGTACTTC. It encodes CASSLGNRGPYEQYF.

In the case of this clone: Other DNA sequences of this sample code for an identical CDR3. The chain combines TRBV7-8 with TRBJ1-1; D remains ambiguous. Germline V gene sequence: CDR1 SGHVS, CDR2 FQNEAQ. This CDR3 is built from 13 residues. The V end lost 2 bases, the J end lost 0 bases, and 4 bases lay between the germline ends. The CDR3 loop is CASSLLVNTEAFF. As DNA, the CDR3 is TGTGCCAGCAGCTTATTGGTGAACACTGAAGCTTTCTTT.

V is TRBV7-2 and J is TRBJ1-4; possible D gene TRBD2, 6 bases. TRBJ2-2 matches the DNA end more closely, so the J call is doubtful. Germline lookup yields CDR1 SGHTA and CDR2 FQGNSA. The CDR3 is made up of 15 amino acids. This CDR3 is CASSLEGTGPRELFF. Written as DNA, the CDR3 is TGTGCCAGCAGCTTAGAAGGGACTGGGCCGCGGGAGCTGTTTTTT.

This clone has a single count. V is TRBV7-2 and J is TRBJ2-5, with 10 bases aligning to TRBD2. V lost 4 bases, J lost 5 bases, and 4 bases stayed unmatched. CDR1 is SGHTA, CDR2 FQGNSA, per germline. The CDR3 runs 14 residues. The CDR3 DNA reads TGTGCCAGCAGCTCTAGCGGGGGAGTGGAGACCCAGTACTTC. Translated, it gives CASSSSGGVETQYF.

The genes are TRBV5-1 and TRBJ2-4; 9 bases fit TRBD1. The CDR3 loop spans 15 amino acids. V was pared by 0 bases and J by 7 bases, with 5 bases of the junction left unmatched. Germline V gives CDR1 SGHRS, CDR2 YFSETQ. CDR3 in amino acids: CASSLGDREINIQYF. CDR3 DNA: TGCGCCAGCAGCTTGGGGGACAGGGAGATTAACATTCAGTACTTC.

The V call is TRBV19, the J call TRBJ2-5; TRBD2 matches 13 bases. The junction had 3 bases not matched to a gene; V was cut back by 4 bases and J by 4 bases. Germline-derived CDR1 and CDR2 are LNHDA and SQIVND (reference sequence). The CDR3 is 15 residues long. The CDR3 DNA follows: TGTGCCAGTAGTACTCGACTAGCGGGGGGAGAGACCCAGTACTTC. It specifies CASSTRLAGGETQYF. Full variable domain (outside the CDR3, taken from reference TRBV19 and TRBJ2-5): DGGITQSPKYLFRKEGQNVTLSCEQNLNHDAMYWYRQDPGQGLRLIYYSQIVNDFQKGDIAEGYSVSREKKESFPLTVTSAQKNPTAFYLCASSTRLAGGETQYFGPGTRLLVL.

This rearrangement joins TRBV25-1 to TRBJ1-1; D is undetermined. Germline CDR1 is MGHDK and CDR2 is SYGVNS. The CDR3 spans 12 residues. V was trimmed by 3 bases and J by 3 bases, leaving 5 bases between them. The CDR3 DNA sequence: TGTGCCAGCAGTGACCTGGACACTGAAGCTTTCTTT. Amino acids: CASSDLDTEAFF.

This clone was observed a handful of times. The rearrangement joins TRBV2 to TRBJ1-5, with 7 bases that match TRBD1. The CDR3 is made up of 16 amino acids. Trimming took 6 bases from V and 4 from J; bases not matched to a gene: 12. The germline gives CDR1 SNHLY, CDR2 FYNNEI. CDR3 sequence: CASRGLTDRANQPQHF. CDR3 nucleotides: TGTGCCAGCAGGGGACTAACCGACAGGGCTAATCAGCCCCAGCATTTT.